A selection of T cell receptor beta chains follows, all from one sample in a study of blood T cell repertoires in COVID-19. The repertoire was sequenced with immunoSEQ multiplex PCR; TCRdb's copy has only in-frame clones and lacks some. The sample has approximately 340,000 clones, about 89% seen once. Sequenced: PBMCs or T cells enriched from blood (not recorded which). The receptors derive from a middle-aged woman who had been exposed to COVID-19. CDR3s include the opening cysteine and the closing phenylalanine or tryptophan.

j_gene,v_gene,CDR3aa
TRBJ2-7,TRBV27,CASKKGAGYGEQYF
TRBJ1-6,TRBV7-3,CASSLTGQGGSPLHF
TRBJ1-3,TRBV18,CVSSRQGSDTIYF
TRBJ1-6,TRBV6-5,CASSLDGPSPLHF
TRBJ2-1,TRBV7-2,CASSLTGNSYNEQFF
TRBJ2-7,TRBV5-4,CASSFQGGPLEQYF
TRBJ1-2,TRBV27,CASSSPKRALGYTF
TRBJ2-7,TRBV5-4,CASSLRGYEQYF
TRBJ1-1,TRBV7-8,CASSRRGTRTEAFF
TRBJ1-2,TRBV7-2,CASRTGGADYGYTF
TRBJ2-3,TRBV10-1,CASSLSRPGTDTQYF
TRBJ1-4,TRBV2,CASRSLGQGIEKLFF
TRBJ2-7,TRBV29-1,CSVQTGGSNEQYF
TRBJ2-3,TRBV7-9,CASSSIAVKLGRADTQYF
TRBJ1-2,TRBV6-5,CASSYSSGQGEYGYTF
TRBJ1-5,TRBV19,CASSPLLGGNQPQHF
TRBJ2-3,TRBV5-1,CASREGTSGLDTQYF
TRBJ2-7,TRBV19,CASSVPGGNYEQYF
TRBJ1-1,TRBV12-3/TRBV12-4,CASSRDRTEAFF
TRBJ1-1,TRBV9,CASSVAKGQSNTEAFF
TRBJ1-1,TRBV29-1,CTTNRGAEAFF
TRBJ1-2,TRBV5-1,CASSFETGNFNYGYTF
TRBJ2-1,TRBV7-2,CASSLDRVWDEQFF
TRBJ1-6,TRBV11-2,CASSLDLSGSPLHF
TRBJ1-3,TRBV5-1,CASSTADSGNTIYF
TRBJ1-5,TRBV19,CASSLGGGPQHF
TRBJ1-1,TRBV30,CAWTGVNTEAFF
TRBJ2-1,TRBV5-4,CASSLRTSGNNEQFF
TRBJ2-3,TRBV5-4,CASSLAGASGGRSTDTQYF
TRBJ1-3,TRBV3-1/TRBV3-2,CASSPFLSGNTIYF
TRBJ2-5,TRBV19,CASSGDFQETQYF
TRBJ1-1,TRBV30,CAWSARSYTEAFF
TRBJ2-3,TRBV5-4,CASTGGGGSDTQYF
TRBJ1-1,TRBV15,CATSRDHYGNTEAFF
TRBJ2-5,TRBV5-1,CASKRGQGQETQYF
TRBJ2-1,TRBV24-1,CATSAGTGLDEQFF
TRBJ2-1,TRBV6-2/TRBV6-3,CASSYASQYNEQFF